The sequence of this T cell receptor (beta chain) was determined in a study of blood T cells in healthy people across ages. It was with a sample-barcoded 5' primer and a J-beta primer mix that a second PCR of roughly 6 to 12 cycles was run. TCRdb analysed the 5' RACE reads with MiXCR anew, one entry per CDR3 protein. The sample records over 1,500,000 distinct CDR3 sequences, about 50% being singletons. This sequence was found in a woman aged 40-49 years in good health. Source material: blood.

The CDR3, as DNA: TGTGCCAGCAGCACACTTCTGAGGGGGCCCAAGGGAACTGAAGCTTTCTTT. It translates to CASSTLLRGPKGTEAFF. This sequence joins TRBV27 and TRBJ1-1; 7 bases map to TRBD1. The CDR3 sequence is 17 residues long. V lost 6 bases and J lost 5; bases outside the gene matches: 18. The V gene's germline CDR1 is MNHEY and CDR2 SMNVEV (reference sequence).